Here is one TCR beta chain with its context. The sample comes from a study of cytomegalovirus exposure and HLA in healthy donors. Primers included in the PCR were 60 Vbeta and 13 Jbeta primers. TCRdb's table, derived via immunoSEQ multiplex PCR, lists solely in-frame clones and lacks some. Its table lists 200,000 to 250,000 clones. Trimming cost V 8 bases and J 1 base, with 15 bases left between them. Germline loops: CDR1 SGHAT, CDR2 FQNNGV. CDR3 length equals 14 residues. The sequence was collected from a girl aged 2-15 years in good health and CMV-seropositive. The specimen was PBMCs. V is TRBV11-2 and J is TRBJ2-7; perhaps TRBD2 as D (6 bases). The CDR3 DNA is TGTGCCAGCCCCCGGAGGGCCGTATCCTACGAGCAGTACTTC. Its protein is CASPRRAVSYEQYF.